The 18 T cell receptor beta chains below were found in one sample sequenced in a study of T cell repertoires in cytomegalovirus infection. Each CDR3 protein gets one entry after TCRdb re-called the reads with MiXCR. Of around 270,000 distinct CDR3 sequences in the sample, 8% to 9.5% were seen once. The sequenced material came from PBMCs. The source is a human donor in good health (CMV status not recorded). Some clones in this sample may be carry-over from other donors' samples.

The gene calls are TRBV20-1 and TRBJ2-7; TRBD2 matches 12 bases. The CDR3 has 15 amino acids. Per the germline V gene, CDR1 is DFQATT and CDR2 is SNEGSKA (reference sequence). With 6 bases clipped from V and 5 bases from J, the junction kept 11 bases outside the gene matches. This chain's CDR3 is CSASSLAGGLNEQYF. The CDR3 bases are TGCAGTGCGTCATCGCTAGCGGGAGGGCTCAACGAGCAGTACTTC.

This clonotype was counted at least ten times. The genes are TRBV7-2 and TRBJ1-1; D gene ambiguous. This CDR3 is 13 amino acids long. V gave up 0 bases and J gave up 1 base, with 3 bases separating them. CDR1 and CDR2 (germline): SGHTA, FQGNSA. The CDR3 nucleotides are TGTGCCAGCAGCTTAGCGGCGAACACTGAAGCTTTCTTT. It translates to CASSLAANTEAFF. Supplemented by reference TRBV7-2 and TRBJ1-1, the full variable domain reads GAGVSQSPSNKVTEKGKDVELRCDPISGHTALYWYRQSLGQGLEFLIYFQGNSAPDKSGLPSDRFSAERTGGSVSTLTIQRTQQEDSAVYLCASSLAANTEAFFGQGTRLTVV.

The table lists this clonotype with many counts. This chain uses TRBV6-6 with TRBJ2-6, with 7 bases identical to TRBD2. The CDR3 runs 14 residues. V lost 8 bases, J lost 4 bases, and 5 bases stayed unmatched. Germline V lookup: CDR1 MNHNY, CDR2 SVGAGI (reference sequence). CDR3 amino acids: CASGGGSGANVLTF. The DNA for the CDR3 is TGTGCCAGCGGGGGGGGTTCCGGGGCCAACGTCCTGACTTTC.

This clonotype showed up many times. This rearrangement joins TRBV6-1 to TRBJ2-7; D not certain. Germline CDR1 reads MNHNS; CDR2 reads SASEGT. This CDR3 has 14 residues. The V and J ends lost 2 bases and 3 bases respectively, with 11 bases between them. CDR3: CASSEQPTIYEQYF. CDR3 nucleotide sequence: TGTGCCAGCAGTGAACAGCCGACGATCTACGAGCAGTACTTC.

This clonotype was found many times. The chain has TRBV7-3 and TRBJ1-3, with D unclear. Germline values: CDR1 SGHTA, CDR2 FQGTGA. Between the trimmed V and J ends, which lost 4 bases and 4 bases, there was a span of 8 bases. This CDR3 has 13 amino acids. CDR3 in DNA: TGTGCCAGCAGCTCAGGCCAAGGAAACACCATATATTTT. Its protein is CASSSGQGNTIYF.

This rearrangement joins TRBV9 to TRBJ2-2, with 12 bases matching TRBD2. The V gene end was trimmed by 4 bases and the J gene end by 7 bases; junction bases not matched to a gene: 11. From germline, CDR1 is SGDLS and CDR2 YYNGEE. The CDR3 spans 17 residues. The chain's CDR3 is CASSWASGGADGGELFF. Written as DNA, the CDR3 is TGTGCCAGCAGCTGGGCTAGCGGGGGGGCCGATGGCGGGGAGCTGTTTTTT.

This clonotype was picked up a small number of times. This sequence joins TRBV28 and TRBJ2-4, with D possibly matching TRBD2 (6 bases). Trimming removed 5 bases at V and 6 bases at J, with 17 bases between. Germline loops: CDR1 MDHEN, CDR2 SYDVKM. The length of the CDR3 is 15 residues. The CDR3 region is CASSPPNRGGNIQYF. The CDR3 DNA follows: TGTGCCAGCAGTCCCCCCAACCGGGGAGGAAACATTCAGTACTTC.

V and J are TRBV4-3 and TRBJ2-7, with D possibly being TRBD1 or TRBD2 (5 bases each). Per germline, CDR1 LGHNA and CDR2 YSLEER. The germline V and J ends were trimmed by 0 bases and 3 bases, with 12 bases remaining between them. This CDR3 is built from 15 residues. The CDR3 region has the DNA TGCGCCAGCAGCCAAGATCTGAGGGGAATCTACGAGCAGTACTTC. Protein: CASSQDLRGIYEQYF.

This clonotype was counted between two and nine times. This chain joins TRBV15 and TRBJ1-5; possibly TRBD1 for D (6 bases). This CDR3 spans 14 amino acids. V gave up 9 bases and J gave up 7 bases, with 19 bases separating them. Germline CDR1 LNHNV, CDR2 YYDKDF (reference sequence). The CDR3 sequence: CATTEGGPGQPQHF. Written as DNA, the CDR3 is TGTGCCACTACCGAAGGGGGGCCAGGACAGCCCCAGCATTTT. Using reference TRBV15 and TRBJ1-5 for the parts outside the CDR3, the full variable domain is DAMVIQNPRYQVTQFGKPVTLSCSQTLNHNVMYWYQQKSSQAPKLLFHYYDKDFNNEADTPDNFQSRRPNTSFCFLDIRSPGLGDTAMYLCATTEGGPGQPQHFGDGTRLSIL.

At least ten counts were recorded for this clonotype. The CDR3 sequence is CASSSRDRPQETQYF. The CDR3 DNA sequence: TGTGCCAGCAGTTCCCGGGACAGGCCACAAGAGACCCAGTACTTC. The V call is TRBV28, the J call TRBJ2-5; 8 bases map to TRBD1. This CDR3 is 15 amino acids long. Germline CDR1 MDHEN, CDR2 SYDVKM. Trimming at V came to 4 bases and at J to 2 bases, leaving 6 bases not matched to a gene. The variable domain in full, with the rest retrieved from reference TRBV28 and TRBJ2-5, is DVKVTQSSRYLVKRTGEKVFLECVQDMDHENMFWYRQDPGLGLRLIYFSYDVKMKEKGDIPEGYSVSREKKERFSLILESASTNQTSMYLCASSSRDRPQETQYFGPGTRLLVL.

The chain links TRBV4-1 to TRBJ2-1, with 7 bases fitting TRBD1. The CDR3 is 15 amino acids. The V and J ends lost 2 bases and 7 bases, in that order; junction bases with no gene match: 8. Germline V gene lookup returns CDR1 MGHRA and CDR2 YSYEKL. The CDR3 sequence: CASSQTGAVGNEQFF. In nucleotides, the CDR3 is TGCGCCAGCAGCCAAACAGGGGCAGTTGGGAATGAGCAGTTCTTC.

This clonotype was observed a handful of times. The chain carries TRBV20-1 and TRBJ1-1; D ambiguous. Trimming stripped 0 bases from V and 7 bases from J, with 9 bases between. This CDR3 is built from 12 residues. Germline V gene lookup returns CDR1 DFQATT and CDR2 SNEGSKA (reference sequence). As DNA, the CDR3 is TGCAGTGCTAGAGAGATGGGAAATGAAGCTTTCTTT. Protein product: CSAREMGNEAFF.

This clonotype was seen at least ten times. This sequence joins TRBV29-1 and TRBJ1-2, with TRBD1 identical over 8 bases. V shed 3 bases, J shed 7 bases, and the junction held 4 bases outside the gene matches. Germline CDR1 SQVTM, CDR2 ANQGSEA. The length of the CDR3 is 12 residues. The CDR3 nucleotides are TGCAGCGTTGACAGGGGGCTTCGTGGCTACACCTTC. The encoded protein is CSVDRGLRGYTF.

V and J are TRBV28 and TRBJ1-6; D gene ambiguous. The V end lost 5 bases, the J end lost 11 bases, and 16 bases lay between the germline ends. The CDR3 totals 14 residues. CDR1 is MDHEN and CDR2 is SYDVKM in the germline V gene. CDR3 protein: CASSPPGFRAPLHF. Here the CDR3 DNA reads TGTGCCAGCAGTCCACCCGGGTTCCGGGCACCCCTCCACTTT.

This clonotype was found many times. The V gene is TRBV7-2, the J gene TRBJ2-3, with D perhaps matching TRBD1 (6 bases). CDR3 length: 14 residues. Trimming removed 3 bases from V and 2 bases from J, with 9 bases in between. Per the germline V gene, CDR1 is SGHTA and CDR2 is FQGNSA. The CDR3 spells CASSLDSLTDTQYF. CDR3 DNA: TGTGCCAGCAGCTTGGACAGCCTCACAGATACGCAGTATTTT.

This clonotype has at least ten counts. V usage is TRBV7-2 and J usage is TRBJ2-5; TRBD1 matches at 7 bases. V lost 5 bases to trimming and J lost 4 bases; unmatched junction nucleotides: 13. CDR1 and CDR2 (germline): SGHTA, FQGNSA. This CDR3 contains 16 residues. CDR3 in DNA: TGTGCCAGCAGCAGACCTCGGACAGGTTTAACAGAGACCCAGTACTTC. Translating gives CASSRPRTGLTETQYF.

Points on this clonotype: Germline is not matched at one junction end, which may reflect a read error. The chain recombines TRBV11-2 with TRBJ1-2; 9 nucleotides match TRBD1. Germline lookup yields CDR1 SGHAT and CDR2 FQNNGV. There are 12 residues in the CDR3. The CDR3 reads CASSLDRGLIAF. In DNA form, the CDR3 reads TGTGCCAGCAGCTTGGACAGGGGATTAATCGCCTTC. The full variable domain, with the rest looked up from reference TRBV11-2 and TRBJ1-2, is EAGVAQSPRYKIIEKRQSVAFWCNPISGHATLYWYQQILGQGPKLLIQFQNNGVVDDSQLPKDRFSAERLKGVDSTLKIQPAKLEDSAVYLCASSLDRGLIAFGSGTRLTVV.

In this sample, this clonotype turned up many times. This chain joins TRBV7-2 and TRBJ1-1; 8 positions match TRBD1. CDR3 size: 16 residues. Trimming cost V 2 bases and J 0 bases; bases outside gene matches: 5. From germline, CDR1 is SGHTA and CDR2 FQGNSA. CDR3 loop: CASSLRMGQVNTEAFF. CDR3 nucleotide sequence: TGTGCCAGCAGCTTAAGGATGGGACAGGTGAACACTGAAGCTTTCTTT.